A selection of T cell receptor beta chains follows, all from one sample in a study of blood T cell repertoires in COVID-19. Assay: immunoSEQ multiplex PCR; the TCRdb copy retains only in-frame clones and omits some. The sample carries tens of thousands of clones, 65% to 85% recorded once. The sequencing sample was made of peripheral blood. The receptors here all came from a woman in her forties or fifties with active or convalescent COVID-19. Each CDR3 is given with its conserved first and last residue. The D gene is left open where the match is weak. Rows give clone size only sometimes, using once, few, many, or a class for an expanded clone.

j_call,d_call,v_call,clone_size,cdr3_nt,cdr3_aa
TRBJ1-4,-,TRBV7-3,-,TGTGCCAGCAGCCTCACAGGGTCTAGAGATGAAAAACTGTTTTTT,CASSLTGSRDEKLFF
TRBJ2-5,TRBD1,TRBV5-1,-,TGCGCCAGCAGCTTGGTGGGGACAGGGGGACTAAAGACCCAGTACTTC,CASSLVGTGGLKTQYF
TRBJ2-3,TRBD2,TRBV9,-,TGTGCCAGCAGCCCACGCCTAGCGGGAGGCACAGATACGCAGTATTTT,CASSPRLAGGTDTQYF
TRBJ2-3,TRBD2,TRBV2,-,TGTGCCAGCAGAGGACTAGCAGATACGCAGTATTTT,CASRGLADTQYF
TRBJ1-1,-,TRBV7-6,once,TGTGCCAGCAGACAGGGTGAGGACACTGAAGCTTTCTTT,CASRQGEDTEAFF
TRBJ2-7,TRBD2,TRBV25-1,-,TGTGCCAGCAGTTCCGCGGGGACTAGCGGGAGGGTCTACGAGCAGTACTTC,CASSSAGTSGRVYEQYF
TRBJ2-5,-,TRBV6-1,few,TGTGCCAGCAGTGGAACCCCCTGGGCACCGGGGGAGACCCAGTACTTC,CASSGTPWAPGETQYF
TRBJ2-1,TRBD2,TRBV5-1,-,TGCGCCAGCAGCCCGGGGGGGTTTAATGAGCAGTTCTTC,CASSPGGFNEQFF
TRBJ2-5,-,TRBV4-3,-,TGCGCCAGCAGCCAACTTGGAGGTGGGGGGGAGACCCAGTACTTC,CASSQLGGGGETQYF
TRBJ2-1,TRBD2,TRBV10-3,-,TGTGCCATCAGCCCTCCCACTAGCGGATCTAGGGATGAGCAGTTCTTC,CAISPPTSGSRDEQFF
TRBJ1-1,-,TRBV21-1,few,TGTGCCAGCAGCAACGACGGACAAGGAAACACTGAAGCTTTCTTT,CASSNDGQGNTEAFF
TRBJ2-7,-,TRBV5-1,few,TGCGCCAGCAGCTTGTGGACGGGAGAGGGCTACGAGCAGTACTTC,CASSLWTGEGYEQYF
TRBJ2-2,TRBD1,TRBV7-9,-,TGTGCCAGCAGCTTACAGGGGGACACCGGGGAGCTGTTTTTT,CASSLQGDTGELFF
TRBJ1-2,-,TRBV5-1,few,TGCGCCAGCAGCTTGACGCGTAACTATGGCTACACCTTC,CASSLTRNYGYTF
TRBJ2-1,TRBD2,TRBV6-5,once,TGTGCCAGCAGTTACGGGCTAGCGGGAGGCAGTGAGCAGTTCTTC,CASSYGLAGGSEQFF
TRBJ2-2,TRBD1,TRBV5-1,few,TGCGCCAGCAGCTTGGCCGCACAGGGGGCCGGGGAGCTGTTTTTT,CASSLAAQGAGELFF
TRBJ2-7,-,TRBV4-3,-,TGCGCCAGCAGCCAAGATCGTGGACAGAAGCAGTACTTC,CASSQDRGQKQYF